The clone carrying this T cell receptor (beta chain) has at least ten counts. Its antigen is unknown. The source of the sample is a study of human T cells and chemical hapten exposure. CDR1 SQVTM and CDR2 ANQGSEA come from the germline V gene. V was clipped by 3 bases and J by 0 bases, with 10 bases between them. CDR3 size: 14 residues. Study results and caveats: Donors' alopecia may make their immune response differ from healthy people's.

Described time point: patch test 1, 2 weeks after DPC sensitization. As to treatment: therapeutic diphenylcyclopropenone sensitization with weekly scalp DPC. TCRdb reprocessed the RACE reads via MiXCR and lists one record per CDR3 protein. The data contain 370,000 or so distinct CDR3 sequences, approximately 4.4% of them singletons. The source of this sequence is a woman in her fifties or sixties with alopecia areata. Some clones in this sample may be carry-over from other donors' samples. Sequenced material: whole blood, taken in connection with sensitization to the hapten diphenylcyclopropenone (DPC). This chain joins TRBV29-1 and TRBJ2-3, with D possibly matching TRBD1 (6 bases). The CDR3 DNA sequence: TGCAGCGTTGATGCAGGGGTGAGCACAGATACGCAGTATTTT. Its translation is CSVDAGVSTDTQYF.